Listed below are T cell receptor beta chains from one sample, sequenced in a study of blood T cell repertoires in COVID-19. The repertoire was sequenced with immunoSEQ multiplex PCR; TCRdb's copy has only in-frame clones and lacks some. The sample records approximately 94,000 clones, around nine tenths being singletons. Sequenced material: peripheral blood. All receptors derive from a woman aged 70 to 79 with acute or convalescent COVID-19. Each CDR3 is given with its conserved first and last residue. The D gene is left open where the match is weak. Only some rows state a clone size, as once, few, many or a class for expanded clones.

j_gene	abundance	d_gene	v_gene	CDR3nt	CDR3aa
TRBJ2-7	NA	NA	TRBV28	TGTGCCAGCAGTCTTCTGTCGGGAGTGGTGTACGAGCAGTACTTC	CASSLLSGVVYEQYF
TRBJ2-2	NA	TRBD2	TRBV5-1	TGCGCCAGCAGCACACCGGGACTACAGAACACCGGGGAGCTGTTTTTT	CASSTPGLQNTGELFF
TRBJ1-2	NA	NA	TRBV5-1	TGCGCCAGCAGCTTATTACAGTCTAACTATGGCTACACCTTC	CASSLLQSNYGYTF
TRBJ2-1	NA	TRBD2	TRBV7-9	TGTGCCAGCAGCTTGGGGACTACCCCGGGATCCTACAATGAGCAGTTCTTC	CASSLGTTPGSYNEQFF
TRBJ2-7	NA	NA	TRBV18	TGTGCCAGCTCAACTGTTGCGATCGAGCAGTACTTC	CASSTVAIEQYF
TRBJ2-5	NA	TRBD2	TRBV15	TGTGCCACCAGCAGAGTCCGGGGGGGCTTAGAGACCCAGTACTTC	CATSRVRGGLETQYF
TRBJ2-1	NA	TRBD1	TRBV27	TGTGCCAGCAGATACAGGGGGCGTTCACAGAATGAGCAGTTCTTC	CASRYRGRSQNEQFF
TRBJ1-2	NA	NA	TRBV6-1	TGTGCCAGCAGTGAAAGCCACAGCATCCCTAACTATGGCTACACCTTC	CASSESHSIPNYGYTF
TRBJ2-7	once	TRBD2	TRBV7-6	TGTGCCAGCAGCTTAGTCCCCCCGGGGGGAGGGTCCTACGAGCAGTACTTC	CASSLVPPGGGSYEQYF
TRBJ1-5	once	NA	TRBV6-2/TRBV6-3	TGTGCCAGCAGTTACATGGGACACGGCCCTCAGCCCCAGCATTTT	CASSYMGHGPQPQHF
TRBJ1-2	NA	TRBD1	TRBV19	TGTGCCAGTAGCAGCCGGGACAGGGAAGGCTACACCTTC	CASSSRDREGYTF
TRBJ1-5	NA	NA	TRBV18	TGTGCCAGCTCACCAGGGGGCGGAAGCAATCAGCCCCAGCATTTT	CASSPGGGSNQPQHF
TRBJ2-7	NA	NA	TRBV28	TGTGCCAGCAGGGGCAGTAGTTACGAGCAGTACTTC	CASRGSSYEQYF
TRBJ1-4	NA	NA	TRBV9	TGTGCCAGCAGCAAGATGGGGGCGACTAATGAAAAACTGTTTTTT	CASSKMGATNEKLFF
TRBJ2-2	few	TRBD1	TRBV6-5	TGTGCCAGCAGTAACAGGGGCCTGAACACCGGGGAGCTGTTTTTT	CASSNRGLNTGELFF
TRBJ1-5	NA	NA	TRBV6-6	TGTGCCAGCAGGGGCGGACTTAGCAATCAGCCCCAGCATTTT	CASRGGLSNQPQHF